The 9 T cell receptor beta chains below come from one sample, sequenced in a study of human CD8 memory T cell subsets. Libraries for TCR beta were constructed using UMI-labeled 5' RACE. Following a re-call of the 5' RACE reads, TCRdb has one entry per CDR3 protein and lacks DNA. The sample holds under 14,000 distinct CDR3 sequences. Sequenced: CD8+ T cells from PBMCs. Receptors originate from a human donor in good health.

This sequence joins TRBV24-1 and TRBJ2-7; TCRdb returns TRBD1, unconfirmable since there is no DNA. This CDR3 contains 13 residues. CDR1 and CDR2 from the germline V gene are KGHDR and SFDVKD. The CDR3 spells CATSDPTGLEQYF.

The chain employs TRBV21-1 and TRBJ2-3; TCRdb's D gene call, TRBD2, goes unchecked for lack of DNA. TRBV21-1 is a known pseudogene. The CDR3 extends over 18 amino acids. CDR3 amino acids: CASSNGIGSGRSTDTQYF.

The J gene is TRBJ2-1, the V gene TRBV7-3; checking the TCRdb D call of TRBD2 is not possible without DNA. Germline loops: CDR1 SGHTA, CDR2 FQGTGA. The CDR3 length is 16 residues. The CDR3 reads CASSLTGLAGYNEQFF.

The chain employs TRBV9 and TRBJ2-1; TCRdb reports TRBD2, a call that lacks DNA to check it against. Germline loops: CDR1 SGDLS, CDR2 YYNGEE. The CDR3 runs to 13 residues. CDR3 loop: CASTAGGDNEQFF.

The V and J genes are TRBV2 and TRBJ2-3; TCRdb lists TRBD1, though no DNA is available to test this call. Germline V gene data show CDR1 as SNHLY and CDR2 as FYNNEI. The CDR3 covers 14 residues. This CDR3 reads CASSARVPADTQYF.

CDR3 loop: CASSSSLTKNRAPNEQFF. The chain employs TRBV7-9 and TRBJ2-1. The CDR3 runs 18 residues. Germline V CDR1 and CDR2: SEHNR, FQNEAQ (reference sequence).

The chain's CDR3 is CSARERGGRTDTQYF. The V gene is TRBV20-1, the J gene TRBJ2-3; there is no DNA to check the TCRdb D call of TRBD2. Germline values: CDR1 DFQATT, CDR2 SNEGSKA (reference sequence). This CDR3 contains 15 residues.

The V and J genes are TRBV5-1 and TRBJ1-1. Germline CDR1 is SGHRS and CDR2 is YFSETQ. The CDR3 is 17 residues long. The CDR3 spells CASSLGSQEPMNTEAFF. The full variable domain, in which reference TRBV5-1 and TRBJ1-1 provide the parts outside the CDR3, is KAGVTQTPRYLIKTRGQQVTLSCSPISGHRSVSWYQQTPGQGLQFLFEYFSETQRNKGNFPGRFSGRQFSNSRSEMNVSTLELGDSALYLCASSLGSQEPMNTEAFFGQGTRLTVV.

The gene calls are TRBV12-3 or TRBV12-4 and TRBJ2-1; with no DNA, the TCRdb D assignment of TRBD2 cannot be verified. The CDR3 totals 14 residues. This CDR3 is CASTLWGFGNEQFF.